A single sample is the source of the 14 T cell receptor beta chains below, sequenced in a study of blood T cell repertoires in COVID-19. TCRdb's copy holds only in-frame clones and misses some; the assay was immunoSEQ multiplex PCR. The sample records about 200,000 clones, roughly 86% being singletons. Input material: peripheral blood. The origin of the receptors is a man in his 60s with acute or convalescent COVID-19.

This clone has a single count. The rearrangement links TRBV9 to TRBJ1-1; maybe TRBD1 (5 bases). Trimming pared 4 bases from V and 0 bases from J, leaving 19 bases between. Germline values: CDR1 SGDLS, CDR2 YYNGEE. This CDR3 is built from 17 residues. CDR3 sequence (DNA): TGTGCCAGCAGCCTCAACGGGGGGAGGGGATTGAACACTGAAGCTTTCTTT. Amino acids: CASSLNGGRGLNTEAFF.

The V and J genes are TRBV19 and TRBJ1-5; D is perhaps TRBD1 (6 bases). The CDR3 spans 16 residues. Germline CDR1 is LNHDA and CDR2 is SQIVND (reference sequence). The germline V and J ends were trimmed by 6 bases and 1 base, with 16 bases remaining between them. In DNA, the CDR3 is TGTGCCAGTAGCCGACTGGGGACAAGCAGCAATCAGCCCCAGCATTTT. Encoded protein: CASSRLGTSSNQPQHF. Using reference TRBV19 and TRBJ1-5 for the parts outside the CDR3, the full variable domain is DGGITQSPKYLFRKEGQNVTLSCEQNLNHDAMYWYRQDPGQGLRLIYYSQIVNDFQKGDIAEGYSVSREKKESFPLTVTSAQKNPTAFYLCASSRLGTSSNQPQHFGDGTRLSIL.

The sample holds one count of this clone. The V and J genes are TRBV11-2 and TRBJ2-1; 7 nucleotides agree with TRBD1. The junction had 13 bases not matched to a gene; V was cut back by 3 bases and J by 8 bases. The CDR3 runs 16 residues. The V gene's germline CDR1 is SGHAT and CDR2 FQNNGV. CDR3 loop: CASSFSLGQLIDEQFF. CDR3 DNA: TGTGCCAGCAGCTTCAGCCTGGGACAGCTCATCGATGAGCAGTTCTTC.

J is TRBJ1-4 and V is TRBV2; D ambiguous. The CDR3 runs to 12 residues. From germline, CDR1 is SNHLY and CDR2 FYNNEI. Trimming took 8 bases from V and 8 from J, leaving 12 bases between them. The CDR3 sequence: CASERSGEKLFF. The DNA of the CDR3 is TGTGCCAGCGAAAGATCGGGGGAAAAACTGTTTTTT.

The rearrangement links TRBV27 to TRBJ2-7, with D maybe TRBD2 (5 bases). V gave up 6 bases and J gave up 4 bases, with 22 bases separating them. The germline V gene has CDR1 MNHEY and CDR2 SMNVEV (reference sequence). The CDR3 runs 16 residues. CDR3 sequence reads: CASRRTGLAGVYEQYF. The CDR3 DNA reads as TGTGCCAGCAGGAGGACGGGGTTGGCAGGCGTATACGAGCAGTACTTC.

V and J are TRBV5-1 and TRBJ2-5; D is perhaps TRBD1 (5 bases). Trimming shortened V by 1 base and J by 4 bases, and 11 bases separated the two germline ends. Germline CDR1 is SGHRS and CDR2 is YFSETQ. This CDR3 has 14 residues. CDR3 amino acids: CASSLLGQGETQYF. CDR3 DNA sequence: TGCGCCAGCAGCTTGTTGGGGCAGGGAGAGACCCAGTACTTC. The variable domain in full, completed from reference TRBV5-1 and TRBJ2-5, reads KAGVTQTPRYLIKTRGQQVTLSCSPISGHRSVSWYQQTPGQGLQFLFEYFSETQRNKGNFPGRFSGRQFSNSRSEMNVSTLELGDSALYLCASSLLGQGETQYFGPGTRLLVL.

This clone appeared once. V usage is TRBV5-6 and J usage is TRBJ2-2, with TRBD1 matching over 8 bases. Germline V lookup: CDR1 SGHDT, CDR2 YYEEEE. With 0 bases clipped from V and 5 bases from J, the junction kept 6 bases outside the gene matches. This CDR3 region has 16 residues. The CDR3 DNA reads as TGTGCCAGCAGCTTGGTATCCAGGGGGCTTACCGGGGAGCTGTTTTTT. Translating gives CASSLVSRGLTGELFF.

V and J are TRBV5-1 and TRBJ2-7, with 7 positions matching TRBD1. Germline CDR1 and CDR2: SGHRS and YFSETQ. V shed 4 bases and J 1 base; nucleotides not matched to a gene: 11. This CDR3 comprises 16 residues. The CDR3 loop is CASSPQTQGVSYEQYF. The DNA of the CDR3 is TGCGCCAGCAGCCCACAAACCCAGGGGGTTTCCTACGAGCAGTACTTC. Combining the CDR3 with reference TRBV5-1 and TRBJ2-7 gives the whole variable domain KAGVTQTPRYLIKTRGQQVTLSCSPISGHRSVSWYQQTPGQGLQFLFEYFSETQRNKGNFPGRFSGRQFSNSRSEMNVSTLELGDSALYLCASSPQTQGVSYEQYFGPGTRLTVT.

The V gene is TRBV28, the J gene TRBJ2-1; 8 bases are shared with TRBD2. Germline assignment: CDR1 MDHEN and CDR2 SYDVKM. The CDR3 covers 16 residues. J was trimmed by 9 bases and V by 7 bases; bases with no gene match: 17. In nucleotides, the CDR3 is TGTGCCAGCATTCGAGACTTTGGACTAGCAGGATTTGAGCAGTTCTTC. Translated: CASIRDFGLAGFEQFF.

The V call is TRBV27, the J call TRBJ1-1; TRBD1 matches 8 bases. Germline V gene data show CDR1 as MNHEY and CDR2 as SMNVEV (reference sequence). The CDR3 is made up of 12 amino acids. J was trimmed by 11 bases and V by 5 bases; bases with no gene match: 7. The chain's CDR3 is CASSTRTGWAFF. CDR3 DNA sequence: TGTGCCAGCAGTACCAGGACAGGGTGGGCTTTCTTT.

This chain connects TRBV10-3 to TRBJ2-7; perhaps TRBD1 as D (5 bases). The CDR3 is 14 residues long. V was shortened by 0 bases and J by 4 bases, with 10 bases between the two germline ends. Germline loops: CDR1 ENHRY, CDR2 SYGVKD. CDR3 bases: TGTGCCATCAGTGAGTCGGGCAGGGTGTACGAGCAGTACTTC. Protein sequence: CAISESGRVYEQYF.

This chain uses TRBV7-8 with TRBJ2-7, with D possibly matching TRBD2 (5 bases). Germline V gives CDR1 SGHVS, CDR2 FQNEAQ. The CDR3 spans 13 residues. Trimming pared 5 bases from V and 2 bases from J, leaving 10 bases between. The CDR3 sequence is CASSQRRTYEQYF. The CDR3 DNA reads TGTGCCAGCAGCCAGCGGCGGACCTACGAGCAGTACTTC. The full variable domain, with the rest looked up from reference TRBV7-8 and TRBJ2-7, is GAGVSQSPRYKVAKRGQDVALRCDPISGHVSLFWYQQALGQGPEFLTYFQNEAQLDKSGLPSDRFFAERPEGSVSTLKIQRTQQEDSAVYLCASSQRRTYEQYFGPGTRLTVT.

This clone has a single count. This chain uses TRBV15 with TRBJ1-4; tentative D call: TRBD1 (5 bases). CDR3 length: 14 amino acids. The germline V gene has CDR1 LNHNV and CDR2 YYDKDF (reference sequence). V was shortened by 0 bases and J by 8 bases, with 10 bases between the two germline ends. The CDR3 spells CATSRDGAGEKLFF. The CDR3 nucleotides read TGTGCCACCAGCAGAGATGGGGCAGGAGAAAAACTGTTTTTT.

The chain links TRBV7-2 to TRBJ1-2; D is unresolved. V dropped 5 bases and J dropped 0 bases, with 13 bases sitting between them. The germline gives CDR1 SGHTA, CDR2 FQGNSA. CDR3 length: 15 residues. The CDR3, as DNA: TGTGCCAGCAGCCCCGCGCAAGCTCCTAACTATGGCTACACCTTC. This encodes CASSPAQAPNYGYTF.